The following is a TCR beta chain sequence with its context. This CDR3 has 14 residues. CDR1 is SGHAT and CDR2 is FQNNGV in the germline V gene. Trimming stripped 5 bases from V and 3 bases from J, with 10 bases between. This sample stems from a study of control samples from healthy donors and cancer patients. TCRdb's copy holds only in-frame clones and misses some; the assay was immunoSEQ multiplex PCR. Among tens of thousands of clones listed, more than 85% were seen once. The source material was PBMCs. The chain employs TRBV11-2 and TRBJ1-4; D unclear. This TCR derives from a middle-aged man with colorectal cancer. The CDR3 coding sequence is TGTGCCAGCAGCCAGCCTCGGGCTAATGAAAAACTGTTTTTT. It codes for CASSQPRANEKLFF. Full variable domain (remainder filled in from reference TRBV11-2 and TRBJ1-4): EAGVAQSPRYKIIEKRQSVAFWCNPISGHATLYWYQQILGQGPKLLIQFQNNGVVDDSQLPKDRFSAERLKGVDSTLKIQPAKLEDSAVYLCASSQPRANEKLFFGSGTQLSVL.